The clone carrying this T cell receptor (beta chain) was detected a few times. Antigen unknown. Aged about 6 to 90, donors were systemically healthy Caucasians from Russia. Each donor had roughly 10 milliliters of peripheral blood drawn. The extraction recovered at least 6 micrograms of total RNA per sample. These data originate in a study of blood T cells in healthy people across ages. Study results and limitations: Bulk PBMC profiling left naive and antigen-experienced comparisons inconclusive.

The germline CDR1 and CDR2 sequences are SGHTA and FQGNSA. J lost 0 bases, V lost 3 bases, and 7 bases had no gene match. The CDR3 runs to 18 residues. Sample-barcoded 5' priming and a J-beta primer mix drove a second PCR of about 6 to 12 cycles. TCRdb itself ran the 5' RACE reads through MiXCR, one entry per CDR3 protein. The sample includes hundreds of thousands of distinct CDR3 sequences, about half of them seen just once. Sequenced sample: blood. The sequence came from an elderly man in good health. The chain carries TRBV7-2 and TRBJ2-1; 11 positions match TRBD2. The CDR3 sequence: CASSFGLAGEFSYNEQFF. The DNA of the CDR3 is TGTGCCAGCAGCTTTGGACTAGCGGGTGAATTCTCCTACAATGAGCAGTTCTTC.